The rows below give T cell receptor beta chains drawn from one sample of a study of cytomegalovirus exposure and HLA in healthy donors. Assay: immunoSEQ multiplex PCR; the TCRdb copy retains only in-frame clones and omits some. The top ten hold approximately 0.84% of the sample, which has a few hundred thousand clones, roughly 90% seen once. Material: PBMCs. The origin of the receptors is a woman between 18 and 29 years old in good health and CMV-seronegative. CDR3s include the opening cysteine and the closing phenylalanine or tryptophan. D genes are given only for firm matches. Some rows mark clone size as missing; the rest say once, few, many or name a class of expanded clone.

TRBJ1-1 TRBV11-2 . once CASSVTEDTEAFF TGTGCCAGCAGCGTGACAGAGGACACTGAAGCTTTCTTT
TRBJ1-5 TRBV4-1 . . CASSQDQGNQPQHF TGCGCCAGCAGCCAAGATCAGGGCAATCAGCCCCAGCATTTT
TRBJ2-1 TRBV14 TRBD2 . CASSASRGKRGKGFEQFF TGTGCCAGCAGCGCTTCACGGGGGAAGCGGGGGAAGGGGTTTGAGCAGTTCTTC
TRBJ2-5 TRBV7-2 TRBD2 . CASSLELAGWETQYF TGTGCCAGCAGCTTAGAGCTAGCGGGATGGGAGACCCAGTACTTC
TRBJ2-7 TRBV7-2 . many CASSFGYGYEQYF TGTGCCAGCAGCTTTGGTTACGGCTACGAGCAGTACTTC
TRBJ2-7 TRBV4-3 TRBD2 . CASSQDPASGRTTYEQYF TGCGCCAGCAGCCAAGATCCGGCTAGCGGGAGAACCACCTACGAGCAGTACTTC
TRBJ1-1 TRBV11-2 . . CASSLSRALSGIGAFF TGTGCCAGCAGCTTAAGTCGGGCTCTCTCGGGGATAGGAGCTTTCTTT
TRBJ1-2 TRBV9 TRBD1 . CASSPTGTGSSYGYTF TGTGCCAGCAGCCCCACCGGGACAGGGTCGAGCTATGGCTACACCTTC
TRBJ2-1 TRBV6-1 . . CASRAYNEQFF TGTGCCAGCCGGGCCTACAATGAGCAGTTCTTC
TRBJ2-5 TRBV7-2 . . CASSSGGWAETQYF TGTGCCAGCAGCTCAGGCGGGTGGGCAGAGACCCAGTACTTC
TRBJ2-1 TRBV27 TRBD2 . CASSFMTSGYNEQFF TGTGCCAGCAGTTTCATGACTAGCGGATACAATGAGCAGTTCTTC
TRBJ1-2 TRBV4-3 . . CASSQAQGYGYTF TGCGCCAGCAGCCAAGCACAGGGATATGGCTACACCTTC
TRBJ2-6 TRBV13 TRBD1 . CASSLGLRGTEDSGANVLTF TGTGCCAGCAGCTTAGGCCTAAGAGGGACAGAGGACTCTGGGGCCAACGTCCTGACTTTC
TRBJ2-7 TRBV9 TRBD1 few CASSVDQGAYEQYF TGTGCCAGCAGCGTAGACCAGGGGGCCTACGAGCAGTACTTC
TRBJ2-2 TRBV5-4 . once CASSPPPGGANTGELFF TGTGCCAGCTCCCCGCCCCCCGGCGGAGCGAACACCGGGGAGCTGTTTTTT
TRBJ2-3 TRBV27 . . CASSWSGVDADTQYF TGTGCCAGCTCATGGTCCGGGGTAGACGCAGATACGCAGTATTTT
TRBJ2-1 TRBV4-1 . . CASSSPGSGTYNEQFF TGCGCCAGCAGCTCCCCCGGCAGCGGCACCTACAATGAGCAGTTCTTC